A single sample is the source of the 15 T cell receptor beta chains below, sequenced in a study of cytomegalovirus exposure and HLA in healthy donors. The method was immunoSEQ multiplex PCR; TCRdb's version includes in-frame clones alone and lacks a portion of them. The table lists around 220,000 clones, around nine tenths of them singletons. The source material was PBMCs. The origin of the receptors is a woman under 30 in good health and CMV-seronegative.

The chain couples TRBV10-3 to TRBJ2-5; perhaps TRBD1 as D (6 bases). Trimming took off 6 bases at V and 3 bases at J, with 14 bases between the two ends. CDR3 size: 14 residues. Germline assignment: CDR1 ENHRY and CDR2 SYGVKD. CDR3 in amino acids: CAISRGQVKETQYF. The CDR3 region has the DNA TGTGCCATCAGCCGGGGACAAGTAAAAGAGACCCAGTACTTC.

The rearrangement joins TRBV19 to TRBJ1-4, with 7 bases lining up with TRBD1. The CDR3 consists of 15 residues. Germline assignment: CDR1 LNHDA and CDR2 SQIVND (reference sequence). The V and J ends lost 4 bases and 8 bases, in that order; junction bases with no gene match: 10. The CDR3 sequence: CASSTGGTEDEKLFF. Here the CDR3 DNA reads TGTGCCAGTAGTACAGGGGGGACGGAGGACGAAAAACTGTTTTTT. Drawing the rest from reference TRBV19 and TRBJ1-4, the complete variable domain is DGGITQSPKYLFRKEGQNVTLSCEQNLNHDAMYWYRQDPGQGLRLIYYSQIVNDFQKGDIAEGYSVSREKKESFPLTVTSAQKNPTAFYLCASSTGGTEDEKLFFGSGTQLSVL.

The V call is TRBV5-1, the J call TRBJ2-5, with D tentatively TRBD1 (6 bases). CDR3 length: 13 residues. Per germline, CDR1 SGHRS and CDR2 YFSETQ. Trimming removed 4 bases at V and 2 bases at J, with 9 bases between. CDR3 bases: TGCGCCAGCAGCCCGGGACATCAAGAGACCCAGTACTTC. Translation gives CASSPGHQETQYF.

The rearrangement links TRBV13 to TRBJ1-3; TRBD1 aligns across 7 bases. The CDR3 has 15 amino acids. The V gene end was trimmed by 5 bases and the J gene end by 3 bases; junction bases not matched to a gene: 7. In germline, CDR1 is PRHDT, CDR2 FYEKMQ (reference sequence). Here the CDR3 reads CASSLPDRVGNTIYF. Here the CDR3 DNA reads TGTGCCAGCAGCCTACCAGACAGGGTTGGAAACACCATATATTTT.

This chain uses TRBV7-9 with TRBJ2-7, with 10 bases matching TRBD1. Germline V gene data show CDR1 as SEHNR and CDR2 as FQNEAQ (reference sequence). This CDR3 is 16 amino acids long. After removal of 4 bases from V and 3 bases from J, the junction contained 9 bases not matched to a gene. The CDR3 here is CASSSVERTGGYEQYF. Here the CDR3 DNA reads TGTGCCAGCAGCTCTGTTGAGAGGACAGGGGGCTACGAGCAGTACTTC.

The chain links TRBV19 to TRBJ1-1, with TRBD1 as a possible D gene (6 bases). The CDR3 contains 14 residues. Per germline, CDR1 LNHDA and CDR2 SQIVND (reference sequence). Trimming removed 5 bases from V and 8 bases from J, with 18 bases in between. As DNA, the CDR3 is TGTGCCAGTAGTCAAATCCGACTCGGACAGGAAGCTTTCTTT. It translates to CASSQIRLGQEAFF.

This chain connects TRBV11-2 to TRBJ2-7, with 14 bases identical to TRBD2. The CDR3 totals 16 residues. Germline trimming cut 5 bases from V and 6 bases from J; bases unmatched to any gene: 9. Germline V gene sequence: CDR1 SGHAT, CDR2 FQNNGV. The CDR3 loop is CASSRRLAGGPVEQYF. As DNA, the CDR3 is TGTGCCAGCAGCCGACGACTAGCGGGAGGGCCTGTCGAGCAGTACTTC.

This sequence joins TRBV28 and TRBJ2-1, with D unresolved. The CDR3 sequence is 13 residues long. Trimming cost V 1 base and J 8 bases, with 9 bases left between them. Germline assignment: CDR1 MDHEN and CDR2 SYDVKM. CDR3 bases: TGTGCCAGCAGTTTATATTACAACGATGAGCAGTTCTTC. It is translated as CASSLYYNDEQFF.

The chain joins TRBV14 to TRBJ2-7; unclear D gene. Germline V gene data show CDR1 as SGHDN and CDR2 as FVKESK. V lost 0 bases, J lost 8 bases, and 11 bases lay in between. CDR3 size: 13 residues. CDR3 coding DNA: TGTGCCAGCAGCCAAGATCTAATAGCAAAGCAGTACTTC. This sequence encodes CASSQDLIAKQYF. Filled out from reference TRBV14 and TRBJ2-7, the complete variable domain reads EAGVTQFPSHSVIEKGQTVTLRCDPISGHDNLYWYRRVMGKEIKFLLHFVKESKQDESGMPNNRFLAERTGGTYSTLKVQPAELEDSGVYFCASSQDLIAKQYFGPGTRLTVT.

This rearrangement joins TRBV25-1 to TRBJ2-7, with 10 bases aligning to TRBD2. V dropped 8 bases and J dropped 4; count of bases not matched to a gene: 5. This CDR3 contains 13 residues. The V gene's germline CDR1 is MGHDK and CDR2 SYGVNS. The chain's CDR3 is CASSGLASYEQYF. DNA for the CDR3: TGTGCCAGCTCGGGACTAGCGAGTTACGAGCAGTACTTC.

A single count supports this clone. The chain is built from TRBV7-9 and TRBJ2-1; TRBD2 aligns across 8 bases. V lost 3 bases, J lost 12 bases, and 7 bases stayed unmatched. The CDR3 loop spans 13 amino acids. Looked up from germline, CDR1 is SEHNR and CDR2 is FQNEAQ (reference sequence). The CDR3 DNA reads TGTGCCAGCAGCTTCGGACTAGCAGATGGGCAGTTCTTC. Translation gives CASSFGLADGQFF.

The V call is TRBV28, the J call TRBJ2-1; tentative D call: TRBD2 (6 bases). V was trimmed by 6 bases and J by 3 bases, leaving 18 bases between them. CDR1 and CDR2 (germline): MDHEN, SYDVKM. The CDR3 has 16 residues. The chain's CDR3 is CASRPAIAGFYNEQFF. CDR3 coding DNA: TGTGCCAGCAGGCCCGCCATTGCGGGATTCTACAATGAGCAGTTCTTC. The variable domain in full, completed from reference TRBV28 and TRBJ2-1, reads DVKVTQSSRYLVKRTGEKVFLECVQDMDHENMFWYRQDPGLGLRLIYFSYDVKMKEKGDIPEGYSVSREKKERFSLILESASTNQTSMYLCASRPAIAGFYNEQFFGPGTRLTVL.

This sequence joins TRBV7-3 and TRBJ1-5; D is uncertain. The CDR3 is 16 residues long. V shed 4 bases and J shed 5 bases, with 18 bases lying between them. Germline assignment: CDR1 SGHTA and CDR2 FQGTGA. The CDR3 here is CASSSSRDSKHQPQHF. The CDR3 region has the DNA TGTGCCAGCAGCTCCTCCCGGGATTCGAAACATCAGCCCCAGCATTTT.

The chain links TRBV28 to TRBJ2-7; 9 bases align to TRBD2. The junction had 9 bases not matched to a gene; V was cut back by 6 bases and J by 3 bases. The CDR3 has 15 residues. The germline gives CDR1 MDHEN, CDR2 SYDVKM. The CDR3 spells CASSGLSSGSYEQYF. The CDR3 nucleotides are TGTGCCAGCAGCGGCCTGAGTAGCGGGAGCTACGAGCAGTACTTC.

This clone was seen once. The chain links TRBV6-1 to TRBJ2-7; D not certain. The CDR3 is 15 residues long. V dropped 4 bases and J dropped 4 bases, with 17 bases sitting between them. In germline, CDR1 is MNHNS, CDR2 SASEGT. The CDR3, as DNA: TGTGCCAGCAGTGCGTCGACACAGATAGTTTACGAGCAGTACTTC. This translates into CASSASTQIVYEQYF.